This entry concerns a single T cell receptor beta chain. What it binds is not known. The V gene's germline CDR1 is SQVTM and CDR2 ANQGSEA. This CDR3 spans 12 amino acids. The ends were cut back, 4 bases at V and 4 bases at J, with 11 bases in the middle. The data are from a study of T cell responses to AZD1222 COVID-19 vaccine. Sequenced by immunoSEQ multiplex PCR; TCRdb stores in-frame clones only, minus some. The table includes about 110,000 clones, nearly 90% detected once. Study-level points and caveats: Donors were chiefly white British, with a greater number of females, and clonal diversity was perhaps underestimated. Seropositivity was recorded at baseline in only a handful of AZD1222 recipients.

Sequencing was performed on peripheral blood, taken 28 days after the second AZD1222 dose. The receptor's source is an adult who received the AZD1222 COVID-19 vaccine. This chain uses TRBV29-1 with TRBJ2-7; D is ambiguous. CDR3 protein: CSVGRSGYEQYF. The CDR3 nucleotides are TGCAGCGTTGGGCGTAGTGGTTACGAGCAGTACTTC.